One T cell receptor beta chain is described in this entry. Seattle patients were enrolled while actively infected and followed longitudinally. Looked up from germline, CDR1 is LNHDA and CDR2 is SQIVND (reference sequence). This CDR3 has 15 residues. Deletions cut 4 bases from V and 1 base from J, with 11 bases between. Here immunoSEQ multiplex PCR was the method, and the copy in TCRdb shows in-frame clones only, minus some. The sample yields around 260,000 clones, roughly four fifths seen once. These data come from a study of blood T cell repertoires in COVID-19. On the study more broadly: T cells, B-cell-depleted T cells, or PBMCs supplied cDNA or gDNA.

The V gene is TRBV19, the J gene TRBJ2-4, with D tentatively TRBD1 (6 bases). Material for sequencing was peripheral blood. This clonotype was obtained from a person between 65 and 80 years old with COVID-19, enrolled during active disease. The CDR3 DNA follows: TGTGCCAGTAGTACGCCGGACAGCGCCAAAAACATTCAGTACTTC. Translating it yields CASSTPDSAKNIQYF.